These T cell receptor beta chains were read from a single sample in a study of vaccination and CD4 T cells after COVID-19. TCRdb reprocessed the PCR reads via MiXCR and lists one record per CDR3 protein. The profile shows about 18,000 distinct CDR3 sequences, around 48% of them singletons. These TCRs are of unknown antigen specificity. The input for sequencing was CD4+ T cells from blood, cultured in vitro, taken about 7 months after SARS-CoV-2 vaccination. The receptor set was obtained from a human donor who had recovered from COVID-19. Both conserved end residues are part of each CDR3. The D gene is left open where the match is weak. The size of a clone is reported for some rows only, either as once, few or many, or as a class for expanded clones.

J gene	clone size	D gene	V gene	CDR3 DNA	CDR3 protein
TRBJ2-3	few	NA	TRBV20-1	TGCAGTGCTAGTCTCCTCACCTACACAGATACGCAGTATTTT	CSASLLTYTDTQYF
TRBJ2-3	NA	TRBD2	TRBV5-4	TGTGCCAGCAGCACCGGACTAGCGGGGGGCACAGATACGCAGTATTTT	CASSTGLAGGTDTQYF
TRBJ2-5	NA	NA	TRBV2	TGTGCCAGCAATATACAAGGGTCAAAAGAGACCCAGTACTTC	CASNIQGSKETQYF
TRBJ2-7	NA	TRBD1	TRBV2	TGTGCCAGCAGTGGGACAGGCTACGAGCAGTACTTC	CASSGTGYEQYF
TRBJ1-6	NA	NA	TRBV14	TGTGCCAGCAGGACCGGGATAGAGGGTTCACCCCTCCACTTT	CASRTGIEGSPLHF
TRBJ2-1	NA	NA	TRBV20-1	TGCAGTGCTAGACTTCTGTCTAGTGAGCAGTTCTTC	CSARLLSSEQFF
TRBJ2-5	once	NA	TRBV25-1	TGTGCCAGCAGTGACGGGGGACGGAGGGTATCAGAGACCCAGTACTTC	CASSDGGRRVSETQYF
TRBJ2-3	NA	NA	TRBV15	TGTGCCACCAGCAGCCGATTCACAGATACGCAGTATTTT	CATSSRFTDTQYF
TRBJ1-1	few	TRBD1	TRBV6-4	TGTGCCAGCAGTGACTCCGACAGGGCCACTGAAGCTTTCTTT	CASSDSDRATEAFF
TRBJ2-7	NA	NA	TRBV20-1	TGCAGTGCATTTAGGAGGGCCCGAAACTACGAGCAGTACTTC	CSAFRRARNYEQYF
TRBJ2-1	NA	TRBD2	TRBV7-6	TGTGCCAGCAGCCCCACCAGCGGGAGGGCCAATGAGCAGTTCTTC	CASSPTSGRANEQFF
TRBJ1-2	NA	NA	TRBV15	TGTGCCACCAGCAGAGATCGGCGGATTGGCTACACCTTC	CATSRDRRIGYTF